Below, 10 T cell receptor beta chains from the same sample are listed, as sequenced in a study of vaccination and CD4 T cells after COVID-19. No antigen has been assigned to these receptors. With the Oncomine TCR Beta short-read assay, DNA from cultured CD4+ T cells was sequenced. TCRdb redid the calling of the PCR reads with MiXCR, one entry per CDR3 protein. The sample carries 5,000 or so distinct CDR3 sequences, 44% recorded once. The treatment was: approximately 9-day PBMC culture with coronavirus spike peptide pools or control peptides (ViraFEST assay). The input for sequencing was CD4+ T cells from blood, cultured in vitro, taken after SARS-CoV-2 vaccination. Receptor source: a human donor who had recovered from COVID-19.

This clonotype turned up a few times. The J gene is TRBJ2-2, the V gene TRBV6-1; 7 bases are a match to TRBD1. The V gene end was trimmed by 6 bases and the J gene end by 0 bases; junction bases not matched to a gene: 7. Germline lookup yields CDR1 MNHNS and CDR2 SASEGT. The CDR3 has 16 residues. CDR3 sequence: CASRDSGTANTGELFF. The CDR3 DNA sequence: TGTGCCAGCAGGGACTCCGGGACAGCGAACACCGGGGAGCTGTTTTTT.

The chain uses TRBV20-1 and TRBJ2-1; the D gene is possibly TRBD2 (6 bases). The germline V and J ends were trimmed by 2 bases and 1 base, with 12 bases remaining between them. The CDR3 spans 15 residues. Germline-derived CDR1 and CDR2 are DFQATT and SNEGSKA (reference sequence). DNA for the CDR3: TGCAGTGCTAGACTCGGGGACTCTTCCTACAATGAGCAGTTCTTC. As protein: CSARLGDSSYNEQFF.

This clonotype was seen a handful of times. The chain uses TRBV20-1 and TRBJ2-1; 7 bases match TRBD1. CDR1 is DFQATT and CDR2 is SNEGSKA in the germline V gene (reference sequence). The trim removed 6 bases at V and 8 bases at J, leaving 4 bases unmatched. This CDR3 is 11 amino acids long. CDR3 loop: CSARDRHEQFF. The CDR3, as DNA: TGCAGTGCACGGGACAGACATGAGCAGTTCTTC.

The rearrangement joins TRBV10-1 to TRBJ2-5; 7 nucleotides line up with TRBD1. CDR1 WNHNN and CDR2 SYGVQD come from the germline V gene (reference sequence). The CDR3 contains 14 residues. V shed 0 bases, J shed 4 bases, and the junction held 2 bases outside the gene matches. In nucleotides, the CDR3 is TGCGCCAGCAGTGAGTCCCGGGACAGAGAGACCCAGTACTTC. Protein: CASSESRDRETQYF.

The chain has TRBV19 and TRBJ1-1; D not resolved. The CDR3 extends over 14 amino acids. Germline V CDR1 and CDR2: LNHDA, SQIVND (reference sequence). V lost 6 bases, J lost 1 base, and 12 bases lay in between. CDR3 protein: CASSPQGGNTEAFF. In nucleotides, the CDR3 is TGTGCCAGTAGCCCTCAAGGAGGGAACACTGAAGCTTTCTTT.

Only a few counts were recorded for this clonotype. The CDR3 DNA sequence: TGTGCCAGCAGCCCGGGGGCGCAAGGCTACACCTTC. The encoded protein is CASSPGAQGYTF. V is TRBV7-2 and J is TRBJ1-2, with TRBD1 as a possible D gene (6 bases). V dropped 5 bases and J dropped 8 bases, with 12 bases sitting between them. The CDR3 sequence is 12 residues long. Germline CDR1 is SGHTA and CDR2 is FQGNSA.

V gene TRBV5-1 combines with J gene TRBJ1-2, with 7 bases that match TRBD1. Per the germline V gene, CDR1 is SGHRS and CDR2 is YFSETQ. The V gene end was trimmed by 4 bases and the J gene end by 2 bases; junction bases not matched to a gene: 5. The CDR3 has 14 amino acids. CDR3 DNA: TGCGCCAGCAGCCCCCAGACAGGGAACTATGGCTACACCTTC. This translates into CASSPQTGNYGYTF.

This clonotype has a handful of counts. The rearrangement joins TRBV19 to TRBJ1-1, with D possibly being TRBD1 (6 bases). This CDR3 has 17 amino acids. Germline assignment: CDR1 LNHDA and CDR2 SQIVND (reference sequence). V lost 7 bases and J 1 base, leaving 22 bases between the germline ends. The CDR3: CASTTGGPKTKNTEAFF. CDR3 in DNA: TGTGCCAGTACCACCGGGGGCCCTAAGACCAAGAACACTGAAGCTTTCTTT.

This clonotype was seen only a few times. V is TRBV11-3 and J is TRBJ1-6, with 9 bases fitting TRBD1. The CDR3 is 15 residues long. Unmatched junction bases numbered 8, after V lost 5 bases and J lost 9 bases. Germline values: CDR1 SGHNT, CDR2 YENEEA. The CDR3 DNA reads as TGTGCCAGCAGCCCGAGACAGGGGGTTGGTTCACCCCTCCACTTT. Residues: CASSPRQGVGSPLHF.

This clonotype was observed a few times. This rearrangement joins TRBV6-1 to TRBJ1-5, with D maybe TRBD1 (6 bases). The CDR3 totals 15 residues. V lost 7 bases and J 0 bases, leaving 13 bases between the germline ends. Looked up from germline, CDR1 is MNHNS and CDR2 is SASEGT. This chain's CDR3 is CASNPGQYSNQPQHF. CDR3 nucleotides: TGTGCCAGCAACCCCGGACAGTATAGCAATCAGCCCCAGCATTTT.